This T cell receptor beta chain stems from a study of blood T cell repertoires in COVID-19. CDR1 is KGHDR and CDR2 is SFDVKD in the germline V gene. Trimming pared 3 bases from V and 2 bases from J, leaving 6 bases between. The CDR3 sequence is 13 residues long. This table comes from immunoSEQ multiplex PCR, and its TCRdb copy is limited to in-frame clones, with some not included. The repertoire holds approximately 200,000 clones, over 80% seen once, with around 1.3% in the top ten. Sequencing was carried out using PBMCs or T cells enriched from blood (not recorded which). This sequence originates from a young man who had recovered from COVID-19. The chain couples TRBV24-1 to TRBJ1-1; D unclear. CDR3 loop: CATSDNLNTEAFF. CDR3 nucleotide sequence: TGTGCCACCAGTGATAACCTAAACACTGAAGCTTTCTTT.